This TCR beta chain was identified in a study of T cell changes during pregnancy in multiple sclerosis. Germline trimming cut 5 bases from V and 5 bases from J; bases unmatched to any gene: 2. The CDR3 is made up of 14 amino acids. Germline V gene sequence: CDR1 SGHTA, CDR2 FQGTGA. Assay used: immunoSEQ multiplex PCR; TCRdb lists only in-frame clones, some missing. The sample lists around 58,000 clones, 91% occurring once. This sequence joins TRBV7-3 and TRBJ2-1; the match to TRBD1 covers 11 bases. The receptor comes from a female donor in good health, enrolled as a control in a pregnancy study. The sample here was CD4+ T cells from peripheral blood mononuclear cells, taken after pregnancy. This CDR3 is CASSRDRGNNEQFF. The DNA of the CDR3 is TGTGCCAGCAGCCGGGACAGGGGGAACAATGAGCAGTTCTTC.